Listed below are T cell receptor beta chains from one sample, sequenced in a study of PD-1 blockade in classical Hodgkin lymphoma. Assay used: immunoSEQ multiplex PCR; TCRdb lists only in-frame clones, some missing. The sample holds roughly 27,000 clones; more than 70% are singletons and the top ten take approximately 0.35%. The sample taken for sequencing was CD4+ T cells from blood. Receptors originate from a human donor with classical Hodgkin lymphoma. The conserved cysteine and the conserved F or W are not part of the CDR3 here.

ASSPGLEAYEQY	TRBV5-4	TRBJ2-7
ASRYRGLSADTQY	TRBV4-3	TRBJ2-3
ASSPSGSVLGTEAF	TRBV18	TRBJ1-1
ASSRTDGGYGYT	TRBV5-5	TRBJ1-2
ASSPPGTGGIDTQY	TRBV7-6	TRBJ2-3
ASSGDQETQY	TRBV9	TRBJ2-5
ASSPWDRFYEQY	TRBV5-6	TRBJ2-7
ASSEKMREIVGEQF	TRBV2	TRBJ2-1
ASSLQGSTEAF	TRBV11-3	TRBJ1-1
ASSLGQVGTGELF	TRBV7-9	TRBJ2-2
ASSLGAAGGNSGYT	TRBV7-2	TRBJ1-2
ASSSGLAGGASYEQY	TRBV5-4	TRBJ2-7
ASSYRQGGTNEKLF	TRBV6-6	TRBJ1-4
ASSAATYEQY	TRBV7-8	TRBJ2-7
ATSRDLLAGGPGSVY	TRBV15	TRBJ2-7
ASSIGQAPGYEQY	TRBV19	TRBJ2-7
ASSTEDSSSYNEQF	TRBV21-1	TRBJ2-1
ASSQQSAGERAYEQY	TRBV4-2	TRBJ2-7
ASRDPGNEKLF	TRBV10-3	TRBJ1-4
ASSLGITGLTEAF	TRBV5-1	TRBJ1-1
SASSGAYNEQF	TRBV29-1	TRBJ2-1
ASGAGAHETQY	TRBV7-3	TRBJ2-5
ASSPLGGLTDTQY	TRBV6-6	TRBJ2-3
ASSVGGLGGGETQY	TRBV9	TRBJ2-5
ASSLERISYEQY	TRBV11-2	TRBJ2-7
ATSRDRLGNTGELF	TRBV15	TRBJ2-2
ASSLDSRYGYT	TRBV5-5	TRBJ1-2
ASSKEVGSQNCGRRYEQY	TRBV21-1	TRBJ2-7
ASTTRAGANVLT	TRBV19	TRBJ2-6
ASSARQMPPYNEQF	TRBV2	TRBJ2-1
ASTFPPTGGVWINYGYT	TRBV7-2	TRBJ1-2
ASSMENVKTQY	TRBV5-4	TRBJ2-5
ASSTAGVGNQPQH	TRBV28	TRBJ1-5
ASSSDRQETQY	TRBV7-2	TRBJ2-5
ASSLDSNQPQH	TRBV2	TRBJ1-5
ASSLVAADTQY	TRBV5-1	TRBJ2-3
ASRPGQGANYGYT	TRBV19	TRBJ1-2
ASSEEYGRWGAKNIQY	TRBV6-1	TRBJ2-4
ASSWTSGSTDTQY	TRBV5-1	TRBJ2-3
ASSIAGQYSNQPQH	TRBV19	TRBJ1-5
ASSLGTIDTGELF	TRBV28	TRBJ2-2
ASSLQGLSGNTIY	TRBV5-1	TRBJ1-3
ASSVTGGANYGYT	TRBV6-1	TRBJ1-2
ASSPPVDSGNTIY	TRBV18	TRBJ1-3
ASQSAGLSNQPQH	TRBV5-6	TRBJ1-5
ASRRTGVGNTIY	TRBV28	TRBJ1-3